A selection of T cell receptor beta chains follows, all from one sample in a study of early stage breast cancer tumors. Some clones are missing from TCRdb's copy, which holds only in-frame ones; the method was immunoSEQ multiplex PCR. Of about 41,000 clones in the sample, around 72% were seen once. Sequencing was performed on blood. These TCRs come from a person in their fifties or sixties with breast cancer. Both conserved end residues are part of each CDR3. Each record gives: J gene, clone size, D gene, V gene, CDR3 DNA, CDR3 protein. The D gene is left open where the match is weak. Expanded clones get a size class; other rows say once, few or many, or leave the size out.

TRBJ1-2 | few | NA | TRBV27 | TGTGCCAGCAGTTTTCGGGGGGCCTATGGCTACACCTTC | CASSFRGAYGYTF
TRBJ2-7 | NA | TRBD1 | TRBV28 | TGTGCCAGCAGCGTGGGACAGGATAGCTCCTACGAGCAGTACTTC | CASSVGQDSSYEQYF
TRBJ2-1 | NA | NA | TRBV21-1 | TGTGCCAGCAGCAAAGGCAGGGAATGTGAGCAGTTCTTC | CASSKGRECEQFF
TRBJ1-5 | NA | TRBD1 | TRBV5-6 | TGTGCCAGCAGCTTGTTGGGACAGGGCCTAAATCAGCCCCAGCATTTT | CASSLLGQGLNQPQHF
TRBJ1-1 | NA | NA | TRBV13 | TGTGCCAGCACCCTACGAGGGGGGGGCAGCACTGAAGCTTTCTTT | CASTLRGGGSTEAFF
TRBJ2-5 | NA | TRBD1 | TRBV6-1 | TGTGCCAGCAGCGAAGGGCGACTGGACAGGGTGGAAGAGACCCAGTACTTC | CASSEGRLDRVEETQYF
TRBJ1-1 | NA | NA | TRBV11-3 | TGTGCCAGCAGCTTCGCGACAGTGAACACTGAAGCTTTCTTT | CASSFATVNTEAFF
TRBJ1-2 | once | TRBD1 | TRBV6-5 | TGTGCCAGCAGACCCGGGACAGGGGCTGGCTATGGCTACACCTTC | CASRPGTGAGYGYTF
TRBJ2-1 | once | TRBD2 | TRBV5-6 | TGTGCCAGCAGCCCCGGGACTAGGGGGAATGAGCAGTTCTTC | CASSPGTRGNEQFF
TRBJ2-5 | NA | NA | TRBV5-1 | TGCGCCAGCAGCACGCCAACGACTCCACAAGAGACCCAGTACTTC | CASSTPTTPQETQYF
TRBJ2-5 | NA | TRBD2 | TRBV7-6 | TGTGCCAGCAGCTTAGCCCCCGCGGGGGTAGCGGGGGCCCAAGAGACCCAGTACTTC | CASSLAPAGVAGAQETQYF
TRBJ2-1 | NA | NA | TRBV9 | TGTGCCAGCAGCGTATCCGTCCCCAATGAGCAGTTCTTC | CASSVSVPNEQFF
TRBJ1-2 | many | NA | TRBV2 | TGTGCCAGCAGTGAAGAACAGAGTGGCGGCTACACCTTC | CASSEEQSGGYTF
TRBJ2-1 | once | TRBD1 | TRBV9 | TGTGCCAGCAACTACGGACAGGGCGAAAATGAGCAGTTCTTC | CASNYGQGENEQFF
TRBJ1-2 | once | TRBD1 | TRBV2 | TGTGCCAGCAGTAAACCCGGGACAGGGGACTATGGCTACACCTTC | CASSKPGTGDYGYTF
TRBJ1-1 | NA | NA | TRBV18 | TGTGCCAGCTCACTTCATCTTTGGAGGAACACTGAAGCTTTCTTT | CASSLHLWRNTEAFF
TRBJ2-6 | NA | NA | TRBV13 | TGTGCCAGCAGCCTTTCTGGGGCCAACGTCCTGACTTTC | CASSLSGANVLTF
TRBJ1-1 | once | TRBD1 | TRBV6-5 | TGTGCCAGCAGTTACCCCGGACAGGGGAGCACTGAAGCTTTCTTT | CASSYPGQGSTEAFF
TRBJ1-2 | NA | NA | TRBV19 | TGTGCCAGTAGTCCTCAGGCAGGGCCCTATGGCTACACCTTC | CASSPQAGPYGYTF
TRBJ2-5 | NA | NA | TRBV20-1 | TGCAGTGCCGTACAAGAGACCCAGTACTTC | CSAVQETQYF
TRBJ2-7 | NA | NA | TRBV6-1 | TGTGCCAGCAGTGAAATAGGAGGGTCTTCCTACGAGCAGTACTTC | CASSEIGGSSYEQYF
TRBJ2-3 | NA | TRBD2 | TRBV5-8 | TGTGCCAGCAGCTTACCTAGCGGGAGGCTCCCAGATACGCAGTATTTT | CASSLPSGRLPDTQYF
TRBJ2-5 | NA | NA | TRBV9 | TGTGCCAGCAGCGTAAACCCGGGGGAGACCCAGTACTTC | CASSVNPGETQYF
TRBJ2-1 | NA | TRBD1 | TRBV6-1 | TGTGCCAGCAGTGAGGGACAGGGGGCTAGCGATGAGCAGTTCTTC | CASSEGQGASDEQFF
TRBJ2-3 | NA | TRBD2 | TRBV5-1 | TGCGCCAGCAGCTTGGGGACTAGCGGTGCCCTAGATACGCAGTATTTT | CASSLGTSGALDTQYF
TRBJ2-5 | NA | TRBD1 | TRBV7-9 | TGTGCCAGCAGCGCCGGACAGGCAACCATGAGAGAGACCCAGTACTTC | CASSAGQATMRETQYF
TRBJ2-7 | NA | TRBD2 | TRBV7-2 | TGTGCCAGCAGCCTACTTAGCGGGAGGTACGAGCAGTACTTC | CASSLLSGRYEQYF
TRBJ1-1 | NA | NA | TRBV18 | TGTGCCAGCTCACGCTCATCCGGGACTTACAACACTGAAGCTTTCTTT | CASSRSSGTYNTEAFF
TRBJ2-5 | NA | NA | TRBV2 | TGTGCCAGCCACCTACAAGAGACCCAGTACTTC | CASHLQETQYF
TRBJ1-1 | NA | TRBD1 | TRBV6-6 | TGTGCCACCGAGGGGGCAGGGTCGAGCACTGAAGCTTTCTTT | CATEGAGSSTEAFF
TRBJ2-1 | NA | TRBD2 | TRBV2 | TGTGCCAGCACCGACCCGAGAGCGGGGGGCCGCGGTTTTTACAATGAGCAGTTCTTC | CASTDPRAGGRGFYNEQFF
TRBJ1-4 | NA | TRBD1 | TRBV11-3 | TGTGCCAGCAGCCTCCGACAGGGATCCAATGAAAAACTGTTTTTT | CASSLRQGSNEKLFF
TRBJ1-2 | NA | NA | TRBV27 | TGTGCCAGCAGTTACAGGGTAGGCTATGGCTACACCTTC | CASSYRVGYGYTF
TRBJ1-2 | few | NA | TRBV2 | TGTGCCAGCAGACTGGGGGGGCCGGGTGGCTACACCTTC | CASRLGGPGGYTF
TRBJ1-2 | once | TRBD1 | TRBV5-4 | TGTGCCAGCAGCATACAGACAGGGAGCTATGGCTACACCTTC | CASSIQTGSYGYTF
TRBJ2-1 | NA | TRBD2 | TRBV11-3 | TGTGCCAGCAGCCTGGGACTAGCGGGAGGGGGTTACAATGAGCAGTTCTTC | CASSLGLAGGGYNEQFF
TRBJ2-3 | NA | TRBD2 | TRBV2 | TGTGCCAGCAAGCGGGACGTACGAGATACGCAGTATTTT | CASKRDVRDTQYF
TRBJ2-6 | NA | TRBD1 | TRBV29-1 | TGCAGCGCCGGGACAGGGTCTGGGGCCAACGTCCTGACTTTC | CSAGTGSGANVLTF
TRBJ1-2 | few | TRBD1 | TRBV7-2 | TGTGCCAGCAGCGCCGTAGACAGGGGGGCACTCTACACCTTC | CASSAVDRGALYTF
TRBJ2-1 | NA | TRBD2 | TRBV6-4 | TGTGCCAGCAGTGTAGGCGGGGGGGCACATAATGAGCAGTTCTTC | CASSVGGGAHNEQFF
TRBJ2-2 | NA | NA | TRBV9 | TGTGCCAGCAGCGATCATTCCAGCGGTGCGAACACCGGGGAGCTGTTTTTT | CASSDHSSGANTGELFF
TRBJ1-1 | NA | NA | TRBV18 | TGTGCCAGCTCACCGGTCGCGGGGAGGGACACTGAAGCTTTCTTT | CASSPVAGRDTEAFF
TRBJ2-2 | NA | TRBD2 | TRBV5-4 | TGTGCCAGCAGAAGCGGGAGGGCCCACACCGGGGAGCTGTTTTTT | CASRSGRAHTGELFF
TRBJ2-1 | NA | NA | TRBV9 | TGTGCCAGCAGCGTAGAAGGACTGTCCTACAATGAGCAGTTCTTC | CASSVEGLSYNEQFF
TRBJ1-4 | few | TRBD1 | TRBV5-5 | TGTGCCAGCAGCTTGCAGGGGGCCGGCCCTGAAAAACTGTTTTTT | CASSLQGAGPEKLFF
TRBJ2-3 | NA | NA | TRBV6-1 | TGTGCCAGCAGTGAAGTAATACGGTCTACGCAGTATTTT | CASSEVIRSTQYF
TRBJ2-2 | NA | TRBD2 | TRBV10-2 | TGCGCCAGCACCTTACTAGCGCTTTCCAACACCGGGGAGCTGTTTTTT | CASTLLALSNTGELFF